These 14 T cell receptor beta chains were sequenced from one sample in a study of blood T cell repertoires in COVID-19. The data were produced by immunoSEQ multiplex PCR, yet TCRdb's version contains in-frame clones alone and is incomplete. The data show some 200,000 clones, approximately 80% seen once. Material: peripheral blood. These receptors originate from a woman aged 35 to 49 who had recovered from COVID-19.

This chain joins TRBV27 and TRBJ1-4; D is unresolved. The CDR3 spans 15 residues. Looked up from germline, CDR1 is MNHEY and CDR2 is SMNVEV (reference sequence). The V end lost 5 bases, the J end lost 3 bases, and 13 bases lay between the germline ends. CDR3 nucleotides: TGTGCCAGCAGTCCCCGGTTATCGCCTAATGAAAAACTGTTTTTT. It specifies CASSPRLSPNEKLFF.

The V call is TRBV29-1, the J call TRBJ2-5, with 8 bases identical to TRBD1. Germline CDR1 reads SQVTM; CDR2 reads ANQGSEA. With 6 bases clipped from V and 5 bases from J, the junction kept 8 bases outside the gene matches. The CDR3 consists of 13 residues. The CDR3 nucleotides are TGCAGCGTGATGACAGGGGTTGTGGAGACCCAGTACTTC. It codes for CSVMTGVVETQYF.

The chain combines TRBV2 with TRBJ1-4, with a tentative D call TRBD1 (5 bases). Looked up from germline, CDR1 is SNHLY and CDR2 is FYNNEI. The CDR3 loop spans 13 amino acids. V lost 1 base and J 11 bases, leaving 11 bases between the germline ends. The DNA of the CDR3 is TGTGCCAGCAGTGAAGAACAGGTGGAGAAACTGTTTTTT. Translation: CASSEEQVEKLFF.

The gene calls are TRBV27 and TRBJ2-6, with TRBD1 as a possible D gene (6 bases). The germline gives CDR1 MNHEY, CDR2 SMNVEV (reference sequence). This CDR3 is built from 16 residues. V lost 4 bases to trimming and J lost 1 base, with 11 bases between them. CDR3 loop: CASSSNGQSGANVLTF. In nucleotides, the CDR3 is TGTGCCAGCAGTTCAAACGGACAGTCTGGGGCCAACGTCCTGACTTTC.

V and J are TRBV5-4 and TRBJ2-3; 10 bases are shared with TRBD2. Germline trimming cut 3 bases from V and 1 base from J; bases unmatched to any gene: 5. CDR1 is SGHNT, CDR2 YYREEE, per germline (reference sequence). CDR3 size: 16 residues. In nucleotides, the CDR3 is TGTGCCAGCAGCTCTAGGACTAGCGGAGGCACAGATACGCAGTATTTT. This codes for CASSSRTSGGTDTQYF.

The chain links TRBV28 to TRBJ1-1; no clear D gene. Deletions cut 5 bases from V and 4 bases from J, with 14 bases between. Germline V gene data show CDR1 as MDHEN and CDR2 as SYDVKM. This CDR3 has 14 residues. CDR3 in DNA: TGTGCCAGCAGTGTCTTTTCGAGGAGCACTGAAGCTTTCTTT. Protein: CASSVFSRSTEAFF.

This chain connects TRBV27 to TRBJ2-7; the match to TRBD1 covers 9 bases. Germline trimming cut 0 bases from V and 2 bases from J; bases unmatched to any gene: 14. The CDR3 extends over 19 amino acids. From germline, CDR1 is MNHEY and CDR2 SMNVEV (reference sequence). The CDR3 nucleotides are TGTGCCAGCAGTTTATCGGGGCTACAGGGGGCAGGGCCTACCTACGAGCAGTACTTC. Protein product: CASSLSGLQGAGPTYEQYF.

The chain couples TRBV11-2 to TRBJ1-6, with D perhaps matching TRBD1 (6 bases). Germline V gene lookup returns CDR1 SGHAT and CDR2 FQNNGV. Trimming removed 5 bases at V and 8 bases at J, with 16 bases between. The CDR3 runs to 15 residues. CDR3 DNA: TGTGCCAGCAGCCCCCAGGGGCTCTCGGATTCACCCCTCCACTTT. Its translation is CASSPQGLSDSPLHF.

J is TRBJ1-2 and V is TRBV5-4, with D possibly matching TRBD1 (6 bases). Germline CDR1 SGHNT, CDR2 YYREEE (reference sequence). The germline V and J ends were trimmed by 3 bases and 3 bases, with 15 bases remaining between them. The length of the CDR3 is 15 residues. DNA of the CDR3: TGTGCCAGCAGCTCCGCCGGGACATCGGACTATGGCTACACCTTC. Its protein is CASSSAGTSDYGYTF.

The rearrangement links TRBV7-8 to TRBJ1-6, with a tentative D call TRBD1 (6 bases). This CDR3 has 17 amino acids. The germline CDR1 and CDR2 sequences are SGHVS and FQNEAQ. V was shortened by 5 bases and J by 7 bases, with 21 bases between the two germline ends. DNA for the CDR3: TGTGCCAGCAGCACCCAAACCGGCAGGGGTTTAAATTCACCCCTCCACTTT. Protein sequence: CASSTQTGRGLNSPLHF.

V gene TRBV7-2 combines with J gene TRBJ1-3, with D perhaps matching TRBD1 (6 bases). Germline V CDR1 and CDR2: SGHTA, FQGNSA. V dropped 5 bases and J dropped 8 bases, with 16 bases sitting between them. CDR3 length: 14 residues. CDR3 nucleotide sequence: TGTGCCAGCAGCACCCAACAGGGCGCGGACACCATATATTTT. Translation: CASSTQQGADTIYF. The whole variable domain, remainder taken from reference TRBV7-2 and TRBJ1-3, is GAGVSQSPSNKVTEKGKDVELRCDPISGHTALYWYRQSLGQGLEFLIYFQGNSAPDKSGLPSDRFSAERTGGSVSTLTIQRTQQEDSAVYLCASSTQQGADTIYFGEGSWLTVV.

The chain couples TRBV9 to TRBJ2-7; no definite D call. The ends were cut back, 0 bases at V and 6 bases at J, with 16 bases in the middle. Per germline, CDR1 SGDLS and CDR2 YYNGEE. The CDR3 has 15 residues. CDR3 amino acids: CASSVAPAPPSEQYF. CDR3 bases: TGTGCCAGCAGCGTAGCTCCCGCACCTCCGAGCGAGCAGTACTTC.

The V and J genes are TRBV2 and TRBJ2-7, with 7 bases that match TRBD1. The CDR3 contains 14 residues. V was pared by 4 bases and J by 3 bases, with 6 bases of the junction left unmatched. The germline V gene has CDR1 SNHLY and CDR2 FYNNEI. CDR3 residues: CASSGQGEFYEQYF. As DNA, the CDR3 is TGTGCCAGCAGTGGACAGGGTGAATTCTACGAGCAGTACTTC.

The chain is built from TRBV10-3 and TRBJ2-7; a possible D gene is TRBD2 (6 bases). The V gene's germline CDR1 is ENHRY and CDR2 SYGVKD. Trimming took 6 bases from V and 7 from J, leaving 16 bases between them. The CDR3 totals 13 residues. CDR3 region: CAISPGTGVEQYF. The CDR3, as DNA: TGTGCCATCAGCCCTGGGACGGGAGTGGAGCAGTACTTC.